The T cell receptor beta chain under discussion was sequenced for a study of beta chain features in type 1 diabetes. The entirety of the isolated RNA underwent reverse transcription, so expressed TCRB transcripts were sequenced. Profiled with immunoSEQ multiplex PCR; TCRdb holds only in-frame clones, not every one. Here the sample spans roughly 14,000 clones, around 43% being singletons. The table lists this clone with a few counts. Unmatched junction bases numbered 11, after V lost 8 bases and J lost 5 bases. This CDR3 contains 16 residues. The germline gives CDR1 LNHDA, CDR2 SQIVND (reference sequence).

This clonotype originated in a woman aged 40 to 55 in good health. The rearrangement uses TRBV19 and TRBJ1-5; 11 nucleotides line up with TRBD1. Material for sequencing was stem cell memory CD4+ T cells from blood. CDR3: CASRPSGQGVDQPQHF. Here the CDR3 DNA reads TGTGCCAGTCGTCCGTCGGGACAGGGGGTAGATCAGCCCCAGCATTTT.